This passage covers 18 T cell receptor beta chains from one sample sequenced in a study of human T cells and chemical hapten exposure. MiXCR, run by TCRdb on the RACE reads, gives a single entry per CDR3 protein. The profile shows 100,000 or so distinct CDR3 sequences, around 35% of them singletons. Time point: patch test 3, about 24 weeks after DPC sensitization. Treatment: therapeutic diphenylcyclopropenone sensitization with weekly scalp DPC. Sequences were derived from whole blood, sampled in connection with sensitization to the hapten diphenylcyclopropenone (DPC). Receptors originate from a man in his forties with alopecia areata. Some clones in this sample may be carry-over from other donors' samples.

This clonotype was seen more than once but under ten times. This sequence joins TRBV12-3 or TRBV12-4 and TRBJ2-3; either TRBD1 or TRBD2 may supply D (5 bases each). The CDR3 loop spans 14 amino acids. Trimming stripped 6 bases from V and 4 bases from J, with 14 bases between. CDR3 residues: CASSLSQGPDTQYF. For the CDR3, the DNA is TGTGCCAGCAGCCTTTCCCAGGGACCAGATACGCAGTATTTT.

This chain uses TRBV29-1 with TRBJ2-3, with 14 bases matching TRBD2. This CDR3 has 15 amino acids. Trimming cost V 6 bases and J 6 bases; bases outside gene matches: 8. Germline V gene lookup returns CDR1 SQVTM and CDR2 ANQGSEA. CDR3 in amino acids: CSVASGTSGSDTQYF. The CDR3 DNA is TGCAGCGTAGCATCCGGGACTAGCGGGAGCGATACGCAGTATTTT.

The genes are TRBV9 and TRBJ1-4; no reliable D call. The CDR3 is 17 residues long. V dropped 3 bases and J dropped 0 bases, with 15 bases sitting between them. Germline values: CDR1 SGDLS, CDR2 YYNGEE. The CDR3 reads CASSDAQSAATNEKLFF. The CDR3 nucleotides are TGTGCCAGCAGCGACGCACAGTCAGCCGCAACTAATGAAAAACTGTTTTTT.

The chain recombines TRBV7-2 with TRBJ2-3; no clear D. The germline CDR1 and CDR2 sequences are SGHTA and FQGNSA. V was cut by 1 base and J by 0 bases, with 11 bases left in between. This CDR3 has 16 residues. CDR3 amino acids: CASSLGMIVSTDTQYF. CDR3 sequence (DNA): TGTGCCAGCAGCTTAGGGATGATCGTGAGCACAGATACGCAGTATTTT. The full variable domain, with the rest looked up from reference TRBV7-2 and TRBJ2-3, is GAGVSQSPSNKVTEKGKDVELRCDPISGHTALYWYRQSLGQGLEFLIYFQGNSAPDKSGLPSDRFSAERTGGSVSTLTIQRTQQEDSAVYLCASSLGMIVSTDTQYFGPGTRLTVL.

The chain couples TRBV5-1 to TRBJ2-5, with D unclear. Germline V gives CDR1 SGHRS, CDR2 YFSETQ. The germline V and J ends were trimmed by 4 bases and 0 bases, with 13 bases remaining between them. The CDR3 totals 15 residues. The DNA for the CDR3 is TGCGCCAGCAGCCGGACGGCAAGGGACCAAGAGACCCAGTACTTC. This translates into CASSRTARDQETQYF. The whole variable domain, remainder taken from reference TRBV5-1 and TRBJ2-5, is KAGVTQTPRYLIKTRGQQVTLSCSPISGHRSVSWYQQTPGQGLQFLFEYFSETQRNKGNFPGRFSGRQFSNSRSEMNVSTLELGDSALYLCASSRTARDQETQYFGPGTRLLVL.

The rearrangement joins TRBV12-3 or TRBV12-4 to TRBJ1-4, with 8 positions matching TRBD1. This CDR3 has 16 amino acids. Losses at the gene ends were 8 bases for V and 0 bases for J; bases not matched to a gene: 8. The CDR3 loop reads CASGRQGLATNEKLFF. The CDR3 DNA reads TGTGCCAGCGGGCGACAGGGGCTCGCAACTAATGAAAAACTGTTTTTT.

This CDR3 is CASSSQPNQPQHF. CDR3 in DNA: TGTGCCAGCAGCTCTCAACCCAATCAGCCCCAGCATTTT. J is TRBJ1-5 and V is TRBV7-2, with D hard to call. Trimming cost V 4 bases and J 3 bases, with 7 bases left between them. The CDR3 has 13 residues. CDR1 SGHTA and CDR2 FQGNSA come from the germline V gene.

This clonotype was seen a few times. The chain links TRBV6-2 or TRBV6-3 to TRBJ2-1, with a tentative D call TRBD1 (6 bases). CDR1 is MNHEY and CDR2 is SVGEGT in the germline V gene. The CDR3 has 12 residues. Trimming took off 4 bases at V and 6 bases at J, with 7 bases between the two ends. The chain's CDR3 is CASSLQGNEQFF. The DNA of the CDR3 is TGTGCCAGCAGTTTACAGGGCAATGAGCAGTTCTTC.

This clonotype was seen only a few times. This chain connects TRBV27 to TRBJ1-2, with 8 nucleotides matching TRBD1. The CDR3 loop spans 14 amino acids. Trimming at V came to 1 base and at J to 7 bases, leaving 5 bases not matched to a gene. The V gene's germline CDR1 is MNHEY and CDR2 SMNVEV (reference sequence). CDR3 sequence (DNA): TGTGCCAGCAGTTTATTGGCTACAGGGGGTGGCTACACCTTC. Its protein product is CASSLLATGGGYTF.

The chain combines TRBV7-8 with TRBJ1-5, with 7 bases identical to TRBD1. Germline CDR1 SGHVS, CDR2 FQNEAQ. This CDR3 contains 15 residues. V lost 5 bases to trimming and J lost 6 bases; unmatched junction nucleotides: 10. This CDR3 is CASSLDRARVQPQHF. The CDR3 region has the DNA TGTGCCAGCAGCCTAGACAGGGCGCGTGTTCAGCCCCAGCATTTT.

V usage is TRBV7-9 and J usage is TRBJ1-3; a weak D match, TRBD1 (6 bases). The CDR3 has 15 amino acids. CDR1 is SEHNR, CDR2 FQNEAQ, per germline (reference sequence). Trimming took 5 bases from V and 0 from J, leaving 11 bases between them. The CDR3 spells CASSQDRISGNTIYF. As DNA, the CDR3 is TGTGCCAGCAGCCAAGACAGGATCTCTGGAAACACCATATATTTT.

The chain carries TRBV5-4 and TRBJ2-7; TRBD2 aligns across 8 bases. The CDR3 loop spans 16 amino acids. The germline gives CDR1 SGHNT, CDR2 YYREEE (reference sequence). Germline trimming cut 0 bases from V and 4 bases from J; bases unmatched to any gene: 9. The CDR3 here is CASSLATRAGEYEQYF. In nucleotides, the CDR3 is TGTGCCAGCAGCTTGGCCACGCGAGCGGGGGAATACGAGCAGTACTTC.

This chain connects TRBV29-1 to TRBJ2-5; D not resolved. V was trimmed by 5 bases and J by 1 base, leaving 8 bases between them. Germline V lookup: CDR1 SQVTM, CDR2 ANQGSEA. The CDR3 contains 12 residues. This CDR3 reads CSVSPGQETQYF. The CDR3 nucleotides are TGCAGCGTTTCCCCCGGCCAAGAGACCCAGTACTTC.

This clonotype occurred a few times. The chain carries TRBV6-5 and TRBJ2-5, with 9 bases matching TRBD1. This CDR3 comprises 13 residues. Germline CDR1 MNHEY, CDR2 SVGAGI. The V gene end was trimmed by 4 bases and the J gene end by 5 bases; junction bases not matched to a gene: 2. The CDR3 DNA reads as TGTGCCAGCAGTTTTGACAGGGGGGAGACCCAGTACTTC. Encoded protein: CASSFDRGETQYF.

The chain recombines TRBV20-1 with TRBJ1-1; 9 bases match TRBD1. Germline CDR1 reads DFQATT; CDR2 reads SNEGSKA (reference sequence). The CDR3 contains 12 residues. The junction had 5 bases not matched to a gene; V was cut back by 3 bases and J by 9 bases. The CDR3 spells CSARGGTGKAFF. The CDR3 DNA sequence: TGCAGTGCTAGGGGAGGGACAGGGAAAGCTTTCTTT.

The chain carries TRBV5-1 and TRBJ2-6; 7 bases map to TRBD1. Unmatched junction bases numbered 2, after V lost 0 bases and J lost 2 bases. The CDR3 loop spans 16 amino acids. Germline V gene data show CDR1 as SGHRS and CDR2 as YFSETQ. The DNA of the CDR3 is TGCGCCAGCAGCTTGGAAGGGGGCCCTGGGGCCAACGTCCTGACTTTC. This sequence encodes CASSLEGGPGANVLTF.

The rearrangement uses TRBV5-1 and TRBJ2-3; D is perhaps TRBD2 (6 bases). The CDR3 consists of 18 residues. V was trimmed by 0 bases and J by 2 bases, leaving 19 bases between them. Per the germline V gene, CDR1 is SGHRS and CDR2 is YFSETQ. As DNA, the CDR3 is TGCGCCAGCAGCTTGGCCGGGAGCGCGGCGGCCCTCACAGATACGCAGTATTTT. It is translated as CASSLAGSAAALTDTQYF. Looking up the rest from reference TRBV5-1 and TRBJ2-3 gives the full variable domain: KAGVTQTPRYLIKTRGQQVTLSCSPISGHRSVSWYQQTPGQGLQFLFEYFSETQRNKGNFPGRFSGRQFSNSRSEMNVSTLELGDSALYLCASSLAGSAAALTDTQYFGPGTRLTVL.

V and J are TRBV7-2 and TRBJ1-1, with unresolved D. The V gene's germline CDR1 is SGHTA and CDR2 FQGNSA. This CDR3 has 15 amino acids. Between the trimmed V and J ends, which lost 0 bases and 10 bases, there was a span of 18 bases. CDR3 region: CASSLAHLTNYAAFF. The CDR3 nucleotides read TGTGCCAGCAGCTTAGCGCACCTGACAAACTACGCAGCTTTCTTT.